This T cell receptor (beta chain) is from a study of CD8 T cells in ankylosing spondylitis. CDR1 and CDR2 (germline): MGHRA, YSYEKL. V dropped 4 bases and J dropped 2; count of bases not matched to a gene: 5. CDR3 size: 15 residues. This clonotype came up many times. Its antigen is currently unknown. Study observations and caveats: What appeared characteristic of ankylosing spondylitis blood was a TCR beta motif of under 10 highly homologous variants.

In making TCR beta libraries, quantitative 5'-RACE with molecular barcodes was used. One entry per CDR3 protein, called by TCRdb with MiXCR from the 5' RACE reads. The sample consists of fewer than 400,000 distinct CDR3 sequences, around 7.6% of them appearing once. The J gene is TRBJ1-5, the V gene TRBV4-1; 7 bases are a match to TRBD1. The TCR originated in a male donor with ankylosing spondylitis. The sequenced sample was blood, either unsorted or a sorted T cell fraction (not recorded which). The DNA of the CDR3 is TGCGCCAGCAGCCCTGACAGGGAGGGCAATCAGCCCCAGCATTTT. Its protein product is CASSPDREGNQPQHF.